This paragraph covers one T cell receptor (beta chain) sequence. Its target is not known. The data belong to a study of cytomegalovirus exposure and HLA in healthy donors. Overall study context: Researchers found that roughly 81% of almost 400 genotyped donors fell within the Caucasian-associated ancestry cluster.

The CDR3 loop spans 17 amino acids. The germline CDR1 and CDR2 sequences are MGHRA and YSYEKL. The J segment lost 8 bases and the V segment lost 1 base, leaving 14 bases of the junction unmatched. Whole-study results and caveats: Productive rates of about 87% or about 30% were seen for most TCR beta V segments in an earlier analysis.

Researchers ran the PCR with 60 Vbeta and 13 Jbeta primers. Data came from immunoSEQ multiplex PCR; TCRdb stores just in-frame clones and leaves some out. The sample gives 150,000 to 200,000 clones, 62% of which show up once; 2.5% to 3% is in the top ten. This clonotype originated in a man aged 35 to 55 in good health and CMV-seronegative. The chain is built from TRBV4-1 and TRBJ1-2, with 9 nucleotides matching TRBD1. The specimen was PBMCs. The CDR3 coding sequence is TGCGCCAGCAGCCAAGCAGGGTTTCTTGGGACAGGGAGAGGCTACACCTTC. It specifies CASSQAGFLGTGRGYTF.